This T cell receptor beta chain was captured by sequencing in a study of T cell responses to AZD1222 COVID-19 vaccine. This CDR3 region has 14 residues. CDR1 is SGHTA and CDR2 is FQGNSA in the germline V gene. Trimming took 8 bases from V and 4 from J; bases not matched to a gene: 11. Produced via immunoSEQ multiplex PCR; TCRdb's table is partial and in-frame only. Of about 86,000 clones listed, around 89% are singletons. The source was peripheral blood, collected 28 days after the second AZD1222 dose. The receptor's source is an adult who received the AZD1222 COVID-19 vaccine. The V call is TRBV7-2, the J call TRBJ2-7, with 7 bases matching TRBD1. The CDR3 DNA follows: TGTGCCAGCGCACCAGACAGGGCTTCTTACGAGCAGTACTTC. This sequence encodes CASAPDRASYEQYF.